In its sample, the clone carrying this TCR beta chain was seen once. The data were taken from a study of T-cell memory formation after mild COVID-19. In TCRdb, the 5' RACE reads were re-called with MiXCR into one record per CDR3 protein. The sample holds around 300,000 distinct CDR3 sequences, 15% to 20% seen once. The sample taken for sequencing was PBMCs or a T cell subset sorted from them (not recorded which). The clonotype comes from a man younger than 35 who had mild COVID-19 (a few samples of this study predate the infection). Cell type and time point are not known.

DNA for the CDR3: TGTGCCAGCAGTGAAACCTGGGGGAGTCAGCCCCAGCATTTT. This gives the protein CASSETWGSQPQHF. The chain combines TRBV6-1 with TRBJ1-5, with D perhaps matching TRBD1 (5 bases). Germline CDR1 MNHNS, CDR2 SASEGT. This CDR3 comprises 14 residues. Between the trimmed V and J ends, which lost 2 bases and 6 bases, there was a span of 11 bases.